This T cell receptor beta chain was recovered during a study of T cells in women clearing cervical HPV infection. Study as a whole: HLA type could not be excluded as a confounder. The study, taken as a whole, reports: Unknown T-cell numbers per sample may underlie the richness differences.

Only in-frame clones appear in the TCRdb table, and some are missing; sequencing was by immunoSEQ multiplex PCR. The clone table shows some 39,000 clones, with the ten largest holding 1.5% to 2%. As for this clone: Its antigen is currently unknown.

Sequenced: blood buffy coat. The receptor comes from a woman between 18 and 75 years old with a cervical HPV16 infection that either progressed to CIN3+ or cleared (not recorded which).

The CDR3 here is CSASATGNNEQFF. The sequenced CDR3 bases are TGCAGTGCTAGCGCTACAGGGAACAATGAG. The V gene is TRBV20-1, the J gene TRBJ2-1; TRBD1 is a possible D gene (6 bases). Read sequence stops 3 residues before the CDR3 end, and the germline J gene provides the missing end. V was shortened by 3 bases and J by 5 bases, with 11 bases between the two germline ends. Germline values: CDR1 DFQATT, CDR2 SNEGSKA (reference sequence). This CDR3 is built from 13 residues.